A single T cell receptor (beta chain) is shown here with its context. As yet, its antigen is unknown. This sample was taken from a study of T-cell reconstitution after alpha-beta-depleted transplantation in children. Study-wide findings and caveats: Several hundred expanded graft clones reportedly supplied alpha-beta T cells about two months after transplant. A year had passed since transplant, and T-cell counts and diversity by then came mostly from newly produced T cells. There were some patients whose high TCRbeta diversity at day 60 came from surviving recipient T cells and thymic progenitors.

Per germline, CDR1 SGHRS and CDR2 YFSETQ. The CDR3 consists of 14 residues. V was clipped by 7 bases and J by 11 bases; unmatched bases: 17. A TCRbeta library incorporating unique molecular identifiers was prepared. TCRdb reanalysed the PCR reads using MiXCR and keeps one entry per CDR3 protein. The sample contains some 350,000 distinct CDR3 sequences, around 15% of which appear only once. The chain recombines TRBV5-1 with TRBJ2-7; 8 nucleotides match TRBD2. This sample comprised PBMCs, mostly from graft donor cells, obtained 360 days after TCRalphabeta/CD19-depleted stem cell transplant. The clonotype originates from a male patient between 2 and 10 years old who had a stem cell transplant for acute lymphoblastic leukemia, so the T cells may come from the graft donor. The CDR3 sequence: CASRDSWLTSGKYF. CDR3 in DNA: TGCGCCAGCCGCGACTCATGGTTAACTAGCGGCAAGTACTTC.